One TCR beta chain is described in this entry. Antigen unknown. The protocol was immunoSEQ multiplex PCR, while the TCRdb copy is restricted to in-frame clones and leaves out a portion. The data contain roughly 50,000 clones, roughly 91% of them seen just once; the ten biggest clones take up about 2.5%. The data were taken from a study of graft-versus-host responses after intestinal transplantation. The sequence was obtained from a human donor who was the organ donor for an intestinal transplant. The sample here was unstimulated CD4+ T cells sorted from spleen or lymph node cells, taken before transplant.

For the CDR3, the DNA is TGTGCCAGCTCCAGCCCTAGGACTAGCGGCACAGATACGCAGTATTTT. It specifies CASSSPRTSGTDTQYF. The chain links TRBV18 to TRBJ2-3; TRBD2 matches 9 bases. CDR3 length equals 16 residues. V was pared by 6 bases and J by 1 base, with 8 bases of the junction left unmatched. Germline V gives CDR1 KGHSH, CDR2 LQKENI.